A selection of T cell receptor beta chains follows, all from one sample in a study of blood T cell repertoires in COVID-19. TCRdb's table, derived via immunoSEQ multiplex PCR, lists solely in-frame clones and lacks some. The data contain approximately 390,000 clones, about 83% of them singletons. Sequencing was performed on PBMCs or T cells enriched from blood (not recorded which). The receptors were sampled from a woman between 50 and 59 years old who had recovered from COVID-19. Both conserved end residues are trimmed from each CDR3. The order of the fields is J gene, V gene, CDR3 protein.

J: TRBJ1-3; V: TRBV7-2; CDR3: ASSLEGQKSGNTIY
J: TRBJ1-6; V: TRBV28; CDR3: ASSSNNSPLH
J: TRBJ2-7; V: TRBV10-3; CDR3: AISESQGPYEQY
J: TRBJ1-3; V: TRBV12-3/TRBV12-4; CDR3: ASTGGQGNTIY
J: TRBJ1-2; V: TRBV7-9; CDR3: ASSLNSLGADGYT
J: TRBJ1-1; V: TRBV29-1; CDR3: SAARVNTEAF
J: TRBJ2-3; V: TRBV11-3; CDR3: ASSLDRADTQY
J: TRBJ2-7; V: TRBV18; CDR3: ASSLGTGNYEQY
J: TRBJ2-2; V: TRBV7-9; CDR3: ASSLKSQATGELF
J: TRBJ1-3; V: TRBV12-3/TRBV12-4; CDR3: ASSLRGGNTIY
J: TRBJ1-3; V: TRBV27; CDR3: ASSLGGMGNTIY
J: TRBJ2-2; V: TRBV7-2; CDR3: ASSLGGRNTGELF
J: TRBJ2-7; V: TRBV12-5; CDR3: ASGLGPSGSEYEQY
J: TRBJ1-2; V: TRBV19; CDR3: ASSGGTGRHYGYT
J: TRBJ1-3; V: TRBV7-6; CDR3: ASSTYTGAGNTIY
J: TRBJ1-6; V: TRBV5-6; CDR3: ASSFQPGTGGSPLH
J: TRBJ1-2; V: TRBV2; CDR3: ASERDPSTRDYGYT
J: TRBJ1-4; V: TRBV2; CDR3: ASSEEAGRGEKLF
J: TRBJ1-1; V: TRBV29-1; CDR3: SGSRQGNTEAF
J: TRBJ2-7; V: TRBV13; CDR3: ASSLATRSYEQY
J: TRBJ1-6; V: TRBV7-9; CDR3: ASSLKGDPDWFDSPLH
J: TRBJ2-7; V: TRBV7-8; CDR3: ASSPGQAHEQY
J: TRBJ1-3; V: TRBV7-2; CDR3: ASRSQTGVGNTIY
J: TRBJ2-1; V: TRBV11-2; CDR3: ASSFGTSSYNEQF
J: TRBJ2-1; V: TRBV2; CDR3: AVTGQRSYNEQF
J: TRBJ2-1; V: TRBV5-4; CDR3: ASSGTSGGAYNEQF
J: TRBJ2-7; V: TRBV30; CDR3: AWAGPGGNYEQY
J: TRBJ2-2; V: TRBV24-1; CDR3: ATSDSRGGSTGELF
J: TRBJ2-1; V: TRBV27; CDR3: ASSLRNEQF
J: TRBJ1-2; V: TRBV10-1; CDR3: ASSESDRGWYGYT
J: TRBJ2-7; V: TRBV9; CDR3: ASSVSQGLGFGEQY
J: TRBJ1-5; V: TRBV15; CDR3: ATRWGTGRNQPQH
J: TRBJ2-3; V: TRBV5-4; CDR3: ASSLAAGGGDTQY
J: TRBJ1-1; V: TRBV11-1; CDR3: ASSFRRDTEAF
J: TRBJ2-2; V: TRBV5-6; CDR3: ASSLVRGGPGELF
J: TRBJ1-1; V: TRBV3-1/TRBV3-2; CDR3: ASSPGGSGGGTEAF